This TCR beta chain was recovered during a study of T cells in Graves' hyperthyroidism and ophthalmopathy. From approximately 9.3 ml of fresh peripheral blood, PBMCs were isolated. This clonotype was seen repeatedly, ten times or more. Its antigen is not known. Study-level findings and limits: Ophthalmopathy was model-predicted a median roughly six months pre-onset.

What was amplified from RNA transcripts were TCR beta CDR3 regions. The HTBI primer set drove a first-round RT-PCR of the TCR CDR3. TCRdb re-called the multiplex PCR reads with MiXCR, one entry per CDR3 protein. The profile shows approximately 530,000 distinct CDR3 sequences, roughly 17% of them singletons. This receptor was identified in a young woman with Graves' hyperthyroidism. The sequenced sample was blood.

This CDR3 reads CASSLGSSYGYTF. For the CDR3, the DNA is TGTGCCAGCAGTTTAGGATCCAGCTATGGCTACACCTTC. The chain combines TRBV12-3 or TRBV12-4 with TRBJ1-2, with unresolved D. V lost 1 base and J lost 4, with 7 bases in between. The CDR3 sequence is 13 residues long.